What follows describes a single T cell receptor beta chain. This CDR3 has 11 residues. Germline loops: CDR1 SGHAT, CDR2 FQDESV (reference sequence). V gave up 6 bases and J gave up 4 bases, with 6 bases separating them. This entry belongs to a study of OX40 agonist ivuxolimab in advanced cancers. The data were produced by immunoSEQ multiplex PCR, yet TCRdb's version contains in-frame clones alone and is incomplete. Among roughly 60,000 clones listed, about 90% were seen once. The chain recombines TRBV11-1 with TRBJ2-5; D is unclear. This specimen was CD4+ or CD8+ T cells sorted from blood, taken in a trial of the OX40 agonist ivuxolimab. The origin of this receptor is an adult with an advanced solid tumor such as melanoma, head and neck, liver or kidney cancer. The CDR3 DNA reads TGTGCCAGCAGGTCGGTAGAGACCCAGTACTTC. Protein sequence: CASRSVETQYF.